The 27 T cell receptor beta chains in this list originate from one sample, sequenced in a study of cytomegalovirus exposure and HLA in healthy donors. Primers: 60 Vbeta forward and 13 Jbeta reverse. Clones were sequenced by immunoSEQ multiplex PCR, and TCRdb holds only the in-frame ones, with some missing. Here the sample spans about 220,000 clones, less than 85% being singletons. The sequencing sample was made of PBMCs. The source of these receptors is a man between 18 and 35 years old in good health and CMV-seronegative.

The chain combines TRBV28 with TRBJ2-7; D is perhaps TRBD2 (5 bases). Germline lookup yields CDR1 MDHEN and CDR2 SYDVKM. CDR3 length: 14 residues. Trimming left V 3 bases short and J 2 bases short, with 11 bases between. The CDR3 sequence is CASSLVAPTYEQYF. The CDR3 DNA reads TGTGCCAGCAGTTTGGTAGCGCCGACCTACGAGCAGTACTTC.

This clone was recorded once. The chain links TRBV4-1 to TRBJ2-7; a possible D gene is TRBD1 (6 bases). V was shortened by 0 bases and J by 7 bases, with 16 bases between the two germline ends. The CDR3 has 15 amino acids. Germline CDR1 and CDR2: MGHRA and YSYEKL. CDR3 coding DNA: TGCGCCAGCAGCCAAGAGGGGGCAGCGACCCTAGAGCAGTACTTC. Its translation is CASSQEGAATLEQYF.

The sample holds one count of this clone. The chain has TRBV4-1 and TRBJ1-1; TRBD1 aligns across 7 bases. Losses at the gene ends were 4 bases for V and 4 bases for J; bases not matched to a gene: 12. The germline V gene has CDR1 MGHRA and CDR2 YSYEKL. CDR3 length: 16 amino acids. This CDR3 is CASSLALGQVATEAFF. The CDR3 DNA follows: TGCGCCAGCAGCCTTGCCCTAGGACAGGTTGCCACTGAAGCTTTCTTT.

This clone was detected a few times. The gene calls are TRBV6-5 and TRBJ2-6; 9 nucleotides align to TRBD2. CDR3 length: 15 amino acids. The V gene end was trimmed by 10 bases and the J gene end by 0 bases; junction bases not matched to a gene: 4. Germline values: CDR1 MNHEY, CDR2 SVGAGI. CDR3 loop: CAIAGAHSGANVLTF. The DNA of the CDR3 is TGTGCCATAGCGGGAGCCCACTCTGGGGCCAACGTCCTGACTTTC.

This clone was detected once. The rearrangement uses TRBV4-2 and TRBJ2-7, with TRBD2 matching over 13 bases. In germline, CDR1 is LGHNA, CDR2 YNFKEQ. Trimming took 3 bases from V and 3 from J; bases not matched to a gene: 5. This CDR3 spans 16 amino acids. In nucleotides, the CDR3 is TGTGCCAGCAGCCAGGCCGGACTAGCGGGAGTCTACGAGCAGTACTTC. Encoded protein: CASSQAGLAGVYEQYF.

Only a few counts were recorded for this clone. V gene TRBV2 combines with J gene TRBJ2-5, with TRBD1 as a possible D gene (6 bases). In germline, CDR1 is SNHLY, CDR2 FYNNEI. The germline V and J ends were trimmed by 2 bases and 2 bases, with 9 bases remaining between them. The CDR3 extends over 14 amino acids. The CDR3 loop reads CASSELTGQETQYF. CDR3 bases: TGTGCCAGCAGTGAACTTACAGGGCAAGAGACCCAGTACTTC.

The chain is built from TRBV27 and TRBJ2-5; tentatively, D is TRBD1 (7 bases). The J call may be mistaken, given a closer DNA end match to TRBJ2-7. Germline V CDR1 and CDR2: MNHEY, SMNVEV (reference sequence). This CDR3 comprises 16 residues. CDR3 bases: TGTGCCAGCAGTTGGGGCCAGACAGGGAGGTCCTACGAGCAGTACTTC. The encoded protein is CASSWGQTGRSYEQYF.

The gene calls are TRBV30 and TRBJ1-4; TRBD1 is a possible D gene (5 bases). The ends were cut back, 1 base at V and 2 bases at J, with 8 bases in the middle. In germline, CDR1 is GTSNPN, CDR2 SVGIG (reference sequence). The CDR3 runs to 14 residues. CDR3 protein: CAWSGRGTNEKLFF. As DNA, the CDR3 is TGTGCCTGGAGTGGTCGGGGGACTAATGAAAAACTGTTTTTT.

CDR3: CASSYGGIEWYTEAFF. The CDR3 nucleotides are TGCGCCAGCAGCTACGGAGGAATTGAGTGGTACACTGAAGCTTTCTTT. This rearrangement joins TRBV5-1 to TRBJ1-1; no firm D call. The V and J ends lost 3 bases and 3 bases respectively, with 18 bases between them. Germline loops: CDR1 SGHRS, CDR2 YFSETQ. This CDR3 is built from 16 residues.

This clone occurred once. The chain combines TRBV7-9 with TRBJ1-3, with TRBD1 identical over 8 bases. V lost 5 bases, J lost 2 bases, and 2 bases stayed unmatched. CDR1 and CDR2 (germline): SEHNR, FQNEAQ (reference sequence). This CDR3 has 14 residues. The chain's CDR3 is CASSPRGPGNTIYF. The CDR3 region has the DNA TGTGCCAGCAGCCCCAGGGGGCCTGGAAACACCATATATTTT.

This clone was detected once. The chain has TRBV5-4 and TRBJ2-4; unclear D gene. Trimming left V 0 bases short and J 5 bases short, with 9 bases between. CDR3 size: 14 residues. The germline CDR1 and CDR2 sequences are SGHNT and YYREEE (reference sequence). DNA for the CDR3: TGTGCCAGCAGCTTGGAATCCTCCCAAAACATTCAGTACTTC. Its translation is CASSLESSQNIQYF.

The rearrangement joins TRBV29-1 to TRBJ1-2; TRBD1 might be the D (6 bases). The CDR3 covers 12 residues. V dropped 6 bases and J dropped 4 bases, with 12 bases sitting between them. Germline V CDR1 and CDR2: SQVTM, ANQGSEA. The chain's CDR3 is CSVAQGLYGYTF. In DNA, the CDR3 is TGCAGCGTCGCACAGGGCCTCTATGGCTACACCTTC.

This CDR3 is CASSLYYGITEAFF. In DNA form, the CDR3 reads TGTGCCAGCAGCTTATACTACGGGATCACTGAAGCTTTCTTT. The chain combines TRBV5-4 with TRBJ1-1; the D is unclear. V was pared by 2 bases and J by 4 bases, with 12 bases between. The length of the CDR3 is 14 residues. The V gene's germline CDR1 is SGHNT and CDR2 YYREEE (reference sequence).

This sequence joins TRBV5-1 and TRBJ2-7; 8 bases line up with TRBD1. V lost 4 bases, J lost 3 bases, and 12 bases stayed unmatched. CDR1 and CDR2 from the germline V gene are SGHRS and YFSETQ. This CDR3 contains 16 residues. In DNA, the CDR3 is TGCGCCAGCAGCCCGGCCGCGAACAGGGGGAACTACGAGCAGTACTTC. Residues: CASSPAANRGNYEQYF.

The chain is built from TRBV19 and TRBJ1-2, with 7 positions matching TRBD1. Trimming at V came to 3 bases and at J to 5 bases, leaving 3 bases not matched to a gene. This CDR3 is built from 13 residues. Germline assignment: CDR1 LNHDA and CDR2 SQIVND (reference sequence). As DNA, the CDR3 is TGTGCCAGTAGTATGGGACAGTTATATGGCTACACCTTC. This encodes CASSMGQLYGYTF.

CDR3 protein: CASSTGLAGGRGELFF. CDR3 nucleotides: TGTGCCAGCAGCACGGGACTAGCGGGAGGACGCGGGGAGCTGTTTTTT. V usage is TRBV7-9 and J usage is TRBJ2-2; 15 bases are a match to TRBD2. CDR1 SEHNR and CDR2 FQNEAQ come from the germline V gene (reference sequence). This CDR3 contains 16 residues. After removal of 5 bases from V and 7 bases from J, the junction contained 5 bases not matched to a gene.

In DNA, the CDR3 is TGTGCCAGCCGCTCCTACAGGACAGGGGCGCCCGAGCAGTACTTC. Its translation is CASRSYRTGAPEQYF. The chain joins TRBV5-8 to TRBJ2-7; 9 nucleotides match TRBD1. CDR1 is SGHTS, CDR2 YDEGEE, per germline. Unmatched junction bases numbered 14, after V lost 7 bases and J lost 6 bases. The CDR3 is 15 residues long.

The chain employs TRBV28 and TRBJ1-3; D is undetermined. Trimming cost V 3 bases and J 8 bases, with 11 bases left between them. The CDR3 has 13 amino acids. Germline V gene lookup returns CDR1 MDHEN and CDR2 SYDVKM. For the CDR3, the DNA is TGTGCCAGCAGTTTTTCCCTGAGGGACACCATATATTTT. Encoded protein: CASSFSLRDTIYF.

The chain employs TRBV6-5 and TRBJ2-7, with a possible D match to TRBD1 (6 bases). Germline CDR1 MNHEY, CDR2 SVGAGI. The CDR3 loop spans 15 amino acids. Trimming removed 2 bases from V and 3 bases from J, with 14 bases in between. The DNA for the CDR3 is TGTGCCAGCAGTTACGGAGCCAGGGGATTCTACGAGCAGTACTTC. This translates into CASSYGARGFYEQYF.

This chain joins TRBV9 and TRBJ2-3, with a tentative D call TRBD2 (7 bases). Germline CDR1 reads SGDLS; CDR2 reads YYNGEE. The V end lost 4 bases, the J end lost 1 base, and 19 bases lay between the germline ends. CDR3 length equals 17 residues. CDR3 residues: CASSPGRGGVGTDTQYF. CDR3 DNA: TGTGCCAGCAGCCCTGGTAGGGGGGGCGTCGGCACAGATACGCAGTATTTT.

The CDR3 loop reads CASSLEQFYGYTF. DNA of the CDR3: TGCGCCAGCAGCTTGGAACAGTTCTATGGCTACACCTTC. V gene TRBV5-1 combines with J gene TRBJ1-2; D gene uncertain. The CDR3 extends over 13 amino acids. CDR1 is SGHRS and CDR2 is YFSETQ in the germline V gene. The V end lost 0 bases, the J end lost 4 bases, and 7 bases lay between the germline ends. The full variable domain, with the rest looked up from reference TRBV5-1 and TRBJ1-2, is KAGVTQTPRYLIKTRGQQVTLSCSPISGHRSVSWYQQTPGQGLQFLFEYFSETQRNKGNFPGRFSGRQFSNSRSEMNVSTLELGDSALYLCASSLEQFYGYTFGSGTRLTVV.

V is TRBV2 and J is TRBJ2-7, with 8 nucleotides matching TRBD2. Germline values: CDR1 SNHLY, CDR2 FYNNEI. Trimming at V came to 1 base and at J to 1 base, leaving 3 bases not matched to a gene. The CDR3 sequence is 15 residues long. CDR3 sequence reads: CASSEELAGSYEQYF. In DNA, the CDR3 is TGTGCCAGCAGTGAAGAATTAGCGGGGTCCTACGAGCAGTACTTC.

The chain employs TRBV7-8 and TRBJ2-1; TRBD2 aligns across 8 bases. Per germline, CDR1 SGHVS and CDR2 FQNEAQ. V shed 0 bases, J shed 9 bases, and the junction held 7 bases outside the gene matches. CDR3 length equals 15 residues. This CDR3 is CASSLAIAGMVEQFF. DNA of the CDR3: TGTGCCAGCAGCTTAGCCATAGCGGGAATGGTTGAGCAGTTCTTC.

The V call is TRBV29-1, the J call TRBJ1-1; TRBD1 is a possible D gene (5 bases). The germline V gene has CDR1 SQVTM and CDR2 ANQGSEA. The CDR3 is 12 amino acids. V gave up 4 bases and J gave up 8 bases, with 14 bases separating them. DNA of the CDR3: TGCAGCGTTGCCAGACAGACCTTGGAAGCTTTCTTT. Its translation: CSVARQTLEAFF.

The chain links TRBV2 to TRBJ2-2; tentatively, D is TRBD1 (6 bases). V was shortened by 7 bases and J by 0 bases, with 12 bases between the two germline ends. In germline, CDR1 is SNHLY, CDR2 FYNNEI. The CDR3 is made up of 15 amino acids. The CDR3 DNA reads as TGTGCCAGCACTGGTCAGGGGCCGAACACCGGGGAGCTGTTTTTT. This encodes CASTGQGPNTGELFF.

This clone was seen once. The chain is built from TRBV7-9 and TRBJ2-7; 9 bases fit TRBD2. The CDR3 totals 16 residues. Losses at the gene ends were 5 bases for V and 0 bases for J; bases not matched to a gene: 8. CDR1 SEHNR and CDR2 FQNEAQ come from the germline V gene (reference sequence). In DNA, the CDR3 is TGTGCCAGCAGCCCTATAGCGGGAGAGGTCTCCTACGAGCAGTACTTC. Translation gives CASSPIAGEVSYEQYF.

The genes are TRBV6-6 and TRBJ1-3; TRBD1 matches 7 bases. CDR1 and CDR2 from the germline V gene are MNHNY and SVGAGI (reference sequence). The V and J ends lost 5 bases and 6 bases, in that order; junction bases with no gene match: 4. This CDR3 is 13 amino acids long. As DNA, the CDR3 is TGTGCCAGCAGTCCCGGGACAGTAAACACCATATATTTT. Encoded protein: CASSPGTVNTIYF.